Following are 15 T cell receptor beta chains from one sample sequenced in a study of Tregs in tolerant kidney transplant recipients. Method: immunoSEQ multiplex PCR; TCRdb's copy keeps in-frame clones and lacks some. Recorded for this sample: roughly 53,000 clones. Material: CD4+ T cells from blood, obtained before the transplant. The receptors were sampled from a human donor who received a combined kidney and bone marrow transplant.

In regard to this clone: Read sequence stops 3 residues before the CDR3 end, and the germline J gene provides the missing end. The gene calls are TRBV7-2 and TRBJ1-2; 7 bases align to TRBD1. CDR3 length: 15 residues. CDR1 is SGHTA and CDR2 is FQGNSA in the germline V gene. Trimming took 4 bases from V and 3 from J; bases not matched to a gene: 8. The CDR3 bases that were read are TGTGCCAGCAGCTACATACAGGGGCAGGACTATGGC. Translated: CASSYIQGQDYG. The full-length CDR3 reads as CASSYIQGQDYGYTF.

About this clone itself: The sequenced fragment ends 3 residues before the CDR3 boundary, so the rest is inferred from the germline J gene. V and J are TRBV6-2 or TRBV6-3 and TRBJ2-7, with no clear D. Germline V CDR1 and CDR2: MNHEY, SVGEGT. V shed 5 bases and J shed 6 bases, with 11 bases lying between them. This CDR3 spans 12 amino acids. The CDR3 here is CASSRIALEQYF. Partial CDR3 DNA: TGTGCCAGCAGTCGCATAGCACTCGAG.

Worth noting for this clone: The DNA ends 3 residues before the CDR3 does, and the rest of the CDR3 is filled in from the germline J gene. The chain joins TRBV5-6 to TRBJ1-2; no definite D call. V dropped 3 bases and J dropped 7 bases, with 19 bases sitting between them. CDR1 and CDR2 (germline): SGHDT, YYEEEE. This CDR3 has 15 amino acids. The DNA read from the CDR3 is TGTGCCAGCAGCTCCGATTGGTCGGCACGGGGTGGC. Its translation is CASSSDWSARGG. In full, the CDR3 reads CASSSDWSARGGYTF.

Points on this clone: The sequenced fragment ends 3 residues before the CDR3 boundary, so the rest is inferred from the germline J gene. The chain uses TRBV5-1 and TRBJ2-3; 7 nucleotides align to TRBD1. This CDR3 has 15 residues. Germline CDR1 SGHRS, CDR2 YFSETQ. V lost 4 bases to trimming and J lost 0 bases; unmatched junction nucleotides: 5. CDR3 in amino acids: CASSTGTASTDTQYF. The CDR3 bases that were read are TGCGCCAGCAGCACCGGGACAGCTAGCACAGATACG.

Comments on this clone: The CDR3 end falls 3 residues outside the read, so it is completed with the germline J gene. The chain employs TRBV11-2 and TRBJ1-4; D possibly corresponds to TRBD1 (5 bases). V was clipped by 5 bases and J by 5 bases, with 12 bases between them. There are 14 residues in the CDR3. Germline lookup yields CDR1 SGHAT and CDR2 FQNNGV. CDR3: CASSLQDPNEKLFF. CDR3 DNA (partial): TGTGCCAGCAGCCTACAGGATCCAAATGAAAAA.

A note on this clone: The read stops 3 residues short of the end of the CDR3; the missing end is completed from the germline J gene. This chain joins TRBV19 and TRBJ1-6, with TRBD1 matching over 9 bases. CDR1 LNHDA and CDR2 SQIVND come from the germline V gene (reference sequence). V gave up 5 bases and J gave up 9 bases; unmatched junction bases: 8. This CDR3 region has 15 residues. Incomplete CDR3 DNA: TGTGCCAGTAGTGCCCGGGACAGGGATACTTCACCC. Its protein is CASSARDRDTSP. The full-length CDR3 reads as CASSARDRDTSPLHF.

The CDR3: CASSSTSSSTDTQYF. CDR3 DNA, as far as it was read: TGTGCCAGCAGTTCGACTAGCTCTTCCACAGATACG. The chain carries TRBV14 and TRBJ2-3, with 7 nucleotides matching TRBD2. The read falls 3 residues short of the CDR3 end, and the missing part is taken from the germline J gene. Germline CDR1 is SGHDN and CDR2 is FVKESK. CDR3 size: 15 residues. The V and J ends lost 6 bases and 2 bases, in that order; junction bases with no gene match: 8. Based on the CDR3 plus reference TRBV14 and TRBJ2-3, the full variable domain is EAGVTQFPSHSVIEKGQTVTLRCDPISGHDNLYWYRRVMGKEIKFLLHFVKESKQDESGMPNNRFLAERTGGTYSTLKVQPAELEDSGVYFCASSSTSSSTDTQYFGPGTRLTVL.

A word on this clone: The read ends 3 residues before the CDR3 terminus; that terminus is restored from the germline J gene. The chain recombines TRBV10-3 with TRBJ1-5; TRBD1 aligns across 7 bases. The J segment lost 1 base and the V segment lost 7 bases, leaving 4 bases of the junction unmatched. Germline V CDR1 and CDR2: ENHRY, SYGVKD. The CDR3 runs 14 residues. The CDR3 reads CAIKAGQSNQPQHF. CDR3 DNA (partial): TGTGCCATCAAAGCGGGACAGAGCAATCAGCCC.

The part of the CDR3 DNA that was read is TGTGCCAGCAGCTTACAGGACACCGGGGAG. Protein product: CASSLQDTGE. The full CDR3 protein is CASSLQDTGELFF. The J gene is TRBJ2-2, the V gene TRBV7-6; D gene uncertain. Sequencing ends 3 residues short of the CDR3 end; the germline J gene provides the rest. The germline CDR1 and CDR2 sequences are SGHVS and FNYEAQ. The CDR3 is made up of 13 amino acids. Trimming stripped 2 bases from V and 3 bases from J, with 4 bases between.

Concerning this clone: Sequencing ends 3 residues short of the CDR3 end; the germline J gene provides the rest. The J gene is TRBJ2-5, the V gene TRBV6-1; TRBD2 matches at 13 bases. Germline CDR1 reads MNHNS; CDR2 reads SASEGT. The CDR3 length is 16 residues. Trimming took 4 bases from V and 4 from J; bases not matched to a gene: 6. CDR3 DNA, as far as it was read: TGTGCCAGCAGTGTCGGACTAGCGGGAGTAGGAGAGACC. Protein product: CASSVGLAGVGET. The full-length CDR3 reads as CASSVGLAGVGETQYF.

Remarks on this clone: The read is 3 residues too short to cover the CDR3 end, so that end is filled in from the germline J gene. This rearrangement joins TRBV20-1 to TRBJ1-1; 8 nucleotides align to TRBD1. V dropped 0 bases and J dropped 3; count of bases not matched to a gene: 6. The CDR3 totals 15 residues. CDR1 is DFQATT and CDR2 is SNEGSKA in the germline V gene (reference sequence). The CDR3: CSARDLAGGDTEAFF. CDR3 DNA (partial): TGCAGTGCTAGAGATCTGGCAGGGGGCGACACTGAA.

A word on this clone: The read falls 3 residues short of the CDR3 end, and the missing part is taken from the germline J gene. The gene calls are TRBV2 and TRBJ1-2; 8 positions match TRBD1. This CDR3 comprises 16 residues. V was pared by 5 bases and J by 7 bases, with 15 bases of the junction left unmatched. Germline V gene data show CDR1 as SNHLY and CDR2 as FYNNEI. The sequenced CDR3 bases are TGTGCCAGCAGTAATCCCGACTTGACAGGGGTCTCTGGC. Protein sequence: CASSNPDLTGVSG. The full CDR3 sequence reads CASSNPDLTGVSGYTF.

A note on this clone: The CDR3 end falls 3 residues outside the read, so it is completed with the germline J gene. The chain combines TRBV11-2 with TRBJ2-1; no firm D call. Trimming stripped 3 bases from V and 5 bases from J, with 8 bases between. Per germline, CDR1 SGHAT and CDR2 FQNNGV. This CDR3 has 13 amino acids. The CDR3 here is CASSFSRNNEQFF. The DNA read from the CDR3 is TGTGCCAGCAGCTTCTCCAGGAACAATGAG.

Worth noting for this clone: The read terminates 3 residues ahead of where the CDR3 ends, so the germline J gene completes it. The J gene is TRBJ1-4, the V gene TRBV19; D is possibly TRBD1 (6 bases). V was trimmed by 6 bases and J by 7 bases, leaving 9 bases between them. CDR1 is LNHDA and CDR2 is SQIVND in the germline V gene (reference sequence). The CDR3 runs 12 residues. CDR3 in amino acids: CASREQGEKLFF. The DNA read from the CDR3 is TGTGCCAGTAGAGAACAGGGTGAAAAA.

Details on this clone: The read is 3 residues too short to cover the CDR3 end, so that end is filled in from the germline J gene. The rearrangement joins TRBV11-2 to TRBJ2-7, with D possibly TRBD2 on 6 matching bases. V was clipped by 2 bases and J by 0 bases, with 11 bases between them. The CDR3 has 15 amino acids. Germline CDR1 is SGHAT and CDR2 is FQNNGV. The sequenced CDR3 bases are TGTGCCAGCAGCTTACTAGCGACGAGCTCCTACGAG. Translated, it gives CASSLLATSSYE. The complete CDR3 reads CASSLLATSSYEQYF.